Below are 13 T cell receptor beta chains sequenced from a single sample in a study of prognosis after radiotherapy for stage I lung cancer. Starting from genomic DNA, TCR beta CDR3 was amplified through two-round multiplex PCR. During first-round PCR, primers specific to each TRBV and TRBJ gene were used. MiXCR, applied by TCRdb to the multiplex PCR reads, yields one record per CDR3 protein. The profile shows tens of thousands of distinct CDR3 sequences, approximately 35% of them singletons. The sample was PBMCs, taken before or after stereotactic body radiation therapy (not recorded which). The receptor source for this set is a donor aged 50 or older with non-small cell lung cancer.

This clonotype was recorded at least ten times. The CDR3 nucleotides read TGCGCCAGCAGCCTACCCGGGACAGGGAACACCGGGGAGCTGTTTTTT. Translating gives CASSLPGTGNTGELFF. This sequence joins TRBV5-1 and TRBJ2-2; 8 nucleotides agree with TRBD1. The V gene end was trimmed by 4 bases and the J gene end by 1 base; junction bases not matched to a gene: 6. The CDR3 covers 16 residues. Germline V CDR1 and CDR2: SGHRS, YFSETQ. Together with reference TRBV5-1 and TRBJ2-2, the CDR3 gives the full variable domain: KAGVTQTPRYLIKTRGQQVTLSCSPISGHRSVSWYQQTPGQGLQFLFEYFSETQRNKGNFPGRFSGRQFSNSRSEMNVSTLELGDSALYLCASSLPGTGNTGELFFGEGSRLTVL.

This clonotype was picked up many times. The CDR3 protein is CASSLRGGVSGNTIYF. In nucleotides, the CDR3 is TGTGCCAGCAGCCTTCGGGGAGGAGTCTCTGGAAACACCATATATTTT. The chain links TRBV5-4 to TRBJ1-3, with D unclear. This CDR3 region has 16 residues. V lost 4 bases, J lost 0 bases, and 14 bases lay in between. CDR1 and CDR2 (germline): SGHNT, YYREEE (reference sequence). The full variable domain, with the rest looked up from reference TRBV5-4 and TRBJ1-3, is ETGVTQSPTHLIKTRGQQVTLRCSSQSGHNTVSWYQQALGQGPQFIFQYYREEENGRGNFPPRFSGLQFPNYSSELNVNALELDDSALYLCASSLRGGVSGNTIYFGEGSWLTVV.

Turning to this clonotype: One end of the junction does not line up with germline, which may come from a read error. The chain is built from TRBV7-2 and TRBJ2-3, with 7 bases matching TRBD2. The CDR3 runs to 14 residues. Germline V lookup: CDR1 SGHTA, CDR2 FQGNSA. The CDR3, as DNA: TGTGCCACCAGCAAGGGGAGGGGTGAAGATACGCAGTATTTT. This translates into CATSKGRGEDTQYF. Using reference TRBV7-2 and TRBJ2-3 for the parts outside the CDR3, the full variable domain is GAGVSQSPSNKVTEKGKDVELRCDPISGHTALYWYRQSLGQGLEFLIYFQGNSAPDKSGLPSDRFSAERTGGSVSTLTIQRTQQEDSAVYLCATSKGRGEDTQYFGPGTRLTVL.

With respect to this clonotype: A far larger clone is a single base away, which makes a read error likely. This chain uses TRBV6-4 with TRBJ1-2; the D gene is possibly TRBD1 (5 bases). CDR3 size: 14 residues. Germline loops: CDR1 MRHNA, CDR2 SNTAGT. CDR3 amino acids: CTSRISGAADGYTF. The DNA for the CDR3 is TGTACCAGCAGGATTTCCGGGGCCGCCGATGGCTACACCTTC.

This clonotype has ten or more counts. The chain joins TRBV9 to TRBJ1-6; TRBD1 agrees at 10 bases. Germline V lookup: CDR1 SGDLS, CDR2 YYNGEE. V lost 4 bases to trimming and J lost 9 bases; unmatched junction nucleotides: 7. This CDR3 has 15 residues. This chain's CDR3 is CASSTGTGVGSPLHF. CDR3 nucleotides: TGTGCCAGCAGCACAGGGACAGGGGTCGGTTCACCCCTCCACTTT. The complete variable domain, with remaining parts taken from reference TRBV9 and TRBJ1-6, reads DSGVTQTPKHLITATGQRVTLRCSPRSGDLSVYWYQQSLDQGLQFLIQYYNGEERAKGNILERFSAQQFPDLHSELNLSSLELGDSALYFCASSTGTGVGSPLHFGNGTRLTVT.

This clonotype turned up a few times. J is TRBJ2-5 and V is TRBV14, with no clear D. Trimming took off 5 bases at V and 5 bases at J, with 12 bases between the two ends. Germline CDR1 and CDR2: SGHDN and FVKESK. The CDR3 totals 13 residues. CDR3 nucleotide sequence: TGTGCCAGCAGCTACATTATAGGCGAGACCCAGTACTTC. As protein: CASSYIIGETQYF.

This clonotype was seen repeatedly, ten times or more. This chain uses TRBV5-5 with TRBJ2-1, with 10 nucleotides matching TRBD2. There are 17 residues in the CDR3. V gave up 6 bases and J gave up 4 bases; unmatched junction bases: 13. In germline, CDR1 is SGHKS, CDR2 YYEKEE (reference sequence). The CDR3 reads CASIPFLAGASYNEQFF. The CDR3 DNA reads TGTGCCAGCATACCATTCCTAGCGGGAGCGTCGTACAATGAGCAGTTCTTC. Full variable domain (remainder filled in from reference TRBV5-5 and TRBJ2-1): DAGVTQSPTHLIKTRGQQVTLRCSPISGHKSVSWYQQVLGQGPQFIFQYYEKEERGRGNFPDRFSARQFPNYSSELNVNALLLGDSALYLCASIPFLAGASYNEQFFGPGTRLTVL.

This clonotype has a count of ten or more. The chain is built from TRBV10-3 and TRBJ1-5; no firm D call. The germline V and J ends were trimmed by 6 bases and 0 bases, with 3 bases remaining between them. Germline V gene data show CDR1 as ENHRY and CDR2 as SYGVKD. The CDR3 has 12 amino acids. The chain's CDR3 is CAISDSNQPQHF. DNA of the CDR3: TGTGCCATCAGCGATAGCAATCAGCCCCAGCATTTT.

This clonotype has a single count. CDR3 in DNA: TGTGCCAGCAGCCCTAAGTGGGGGGAGGGGGGCAATGAGCAGTTCTTC. It is translated as CASSPKWGEGGNEQFF. This chain links TRBV6-2 or TRBV6-3 with TRBJ2-1; D is perhaps TRBD2 (7 bases). V was clipped by 6 bases and J by 6 bases, with 21 bases between them. Germline V gives CDR1 MNHEY, CDR2 SVGEGT. This CDR3 is built from 16 residues.

This clonotype was counted many times. V gene TRBV5-4 combines with J gene TRBJ2-1, with a possible D match to TRBD2 (6 bases). Trimming took off 0 bases at V and 0 bases at J, with 10 bases between the two ends. Germline CDR1 SGHNT, CDR2 YYREEE (reference sequence). The CDR3 consists of 16 residues. Here the CDR3 reads CASSLGAGNSYNEQFF. The DNA for the CDR3 is TGTGCCAGCAGCTTGGGGGCGGGAAACTCCTACAATGAGCAGTTCTTC. The full variable domain, in which reference TRBV5-4 and TRBJ2-1 provide the parts outside the CDR3, is ETGVTQSPTHLIKTRGQQVTLRCSSQSGHNTVSWYQQALGQGPQFIFQYYREEENGRGNFPPRFSGLQFPNYSSELNVNALELDDSALYLCASSLGAGNSYNEQFFGPGTRLTVL.

This clonotype came up many times. This chain connects TRBV27 to TRBJ1-2, with D perhaps TRBD1 (6 bases). This CDR3 has 12 residues. From germline, CDR1 is MNHEY and CDR2 SMNVEV (reference sequence). V lost 6 bases to trimming and J lost 6 bases, with 11 bases between them. In DNA form, the CDR3 reads TGTGCCAGCAGGACAAACAGGGATGGCTACACCTTC. As protein: CASRTNRDGYTF.

Of note for this clonotype: This could be a read error, since a much larger clone is one nucleotide away. V gene TRBV6-5 combines with J gene TRBJ2-2; TRBD2 matches 7 bases. Germline V gene data show CDR1 as MNHEY and CDR2 as SVGAGI. This CDR3 has 16 residues. Trimming removed 0 bases from V and 9 bases from J; junction bases left unmatched: 10. CDR3: CASSYSGGRAAWELFF. The CDR3 DNA reads as TGTGCCAGCAGTTACTCTGGTGGGAGGGCCGCCTGGGAGCTGTTTTTT.

This clonotype was seen at least ten times. The rearrangement joins TRBV30 to TRBJ1-6, with 7 bases that match TRBD1. Unmatched junction bases numbered 5, after V lost 2 bases and J lost 7 bases. The CDR3 is made up of 14 amino acids. Germline loops: CDR1 GTSNPN, CDR2 SVGIG (reference sequence). As DNA, the CDR3 is TGTGCCTGGAGTTTGGACAGGCTGAATTCACCCCTCCACTTT. Translated, it gives CAWSLDRLNSPLHF.